A single sample gave rise to the 21 T cell receptor beta chains below, sequenced in a study of cytomegalovirus exposure and HLA in healthy donors (dated by TCRdb to 2016 to 2017). Library preparation employed the immunoSEQ multiplex PCR assay. A mixture of 60 forward primers for TCR Vbeta segments and 13 reverse primers for TCR Jbeta segments was used in the multiplex PCR. TCRdb obtained this table from immuneACCESS and retained in-frame rearrangements with V and J assigned. These tables miss some clones; where compared with another copy, unresolved V genes account for less than half of the shortfall, and the remainder is unexplained. The sample has around 190,000 clones on record, around 73% of them singletons. 2.9% of the sample rests with the top ten. The sequencing input was PBMCs. The receptors come from a woman aged 25-40 years in good health and CMV-seronegative.

This clone has just a few counts. The same CDR3 is also encoded by other DNA sequences in this sample. The chain recombines TRBV6-5 with TRBJ1-3; the D is unclear. The CDR3 is 15 amino acids. Trimming stripped 2 bases from V and 0 bases from J, with 8 bases between. Germline CDR1 is MNHEY and CDR2 is SVGAGI. CDR3 nucleotides: TGTGCCAGCAGTTACGACTCCAGCTCTGGAAACACCATATATTTT. Its translation: CASSYDSSSGNTIYF.

Concerning this clone itself: A much larger clonotype is one base distant, so this may be a read error. The chain is built from TRBV5-6 and TRBJ2-5, with TRBD2 identical over 7 bases. Gene TRBJ2-7 matches the end of the DNA better, so the J call may be wrong. The CDR3 is made up of 18 amino acids. CDR1 is SGHDT and CDR2 is YYEEEE in the germline V gene. The CDR3 region has the DNA TGTGCCAGCAGCTTAGGCGCGGGAGCGCCTTACGTCACCTACGAGCAGTACTTC. Its translation: CASSLGAGAPYVTYEQYF.

In nucleotides, the CDR3 is TGTGCCAGCAGCCTCAGGGACTTACCCCACAGTGAGCAGTTCTTC. Its translation: CASSLRDLPHSEQFF. The J gene is TRBJ2-1, the V gene TRBV4-2, with a possible D match to TRBD2 (6 bases). The CDR3 loop spans 15 amino acids. Germline-derived CDR1 and CDR2 are LGHNA and YNFKEQ. V was cut by 4 bases and J by 9 bases, with 19 bases left in between.

The chain has TRBV7-8 and TRBJ1-2; TRBD1 aligns across 9 bases. The CDR3 length is 15 residues. Losses at the gene ends were 5 bases for V and 7 bases for J; bases not matched to a gene: 11. From germline, CDR1 is SGHVS and CDR2 FQNEAQ. For the CDR3, the DNA is TGTGCCAGCAGCCCCCGTACGGGACAGGGTATTGGCTACACCTTC. Protein: CASSPRTGQGIGYTF.

The chain is built from TRBV5-8 and TRBJ2-3, with a weak D call TRBD2 (5 bases). CDR3 length equals 17 residues. CDR1 is SGHTS and CDR2 is YDEGEE in the germline V gene. The germline V and J ends were trimmed by 1 base and 5 bases, with 20 bases remaining between them. The chain's CDR3 is CASSLRGVGSPQDTQYF. The CDR3 DNA reads TGTGCCAGCAGCTTGCGGGGTGTGGGGAGCCCACAAGATACGCAGTATTTT.

The chain carries TRBV27 and TRBJ2-3; 9 nucleotides agree with TRBD1. Germline values: CDR1 MNHEY, CDR2 SMNVEV (reference sequence). The CDR3 is made up of 14 amino acids. Trimming at V came to 3 bases and at J to 12 bases, leaving 10 bases not matched to a gene. The CDR3 protein is CASSLLDRGKFQYF. CDR3 sequence (DNA): TGTGCCAGCAGTTTGCTGGACAGGGGTAAGTTTCAGTATTTT.

There are a few counts of this clone. V usage is TRBV5-6 and J usage is TRBJ1-4; 10 positions match TRBD1. This CDR3 has 15 residues. Germline V lookup: CDR1 SGHDT, CDR2 YYEEEE. Germline trimming cut 4 bases from V and 7 bases from J; bases unmatched to any gene: 7. The CDR3 DNA reads TGTGCCAGCAGCCTTCGACAGGGGGCCGGTGAAAAACTGTTTTTT. Translated, it gives CASSLRQGAGEKLFF.

The chain uses TRBV2 and TRBJ2-2; D is ambiguous. The CDR3 loop spans 13 amino acids. V lost 4 bases and J 1 base, leaving 4 bases between the germline ends. Germline CDR1 SNHLY, CDR2 FYNNEI. CDR3 nucleotide sequence: TGTGCCAGCAGTGGACAGAACACCGGGGAGCTGTTTTTT. Encoded protein: CASSGQNTGELFF.

This rearrangement joins TRBV5-6 to TRBJ2-5, with D tentatively TRBD1 (5 bases). Germline assignment: CDR1 SGHDT and CDR2 YYEEEE. Deletions cut 0 bases from V and 2 bases from J, with 17 bases between. The CDR3 contains 17 residues. The CDR3 loop is CASSLALGEQEQETQYF. The CDR3 coding sequence is TGTGCCAGCAGCTTGGCCTTAGGGGAACAGGAACAAGAGACCCAGTACTTC.

The CDR3 DNA reads as TGTGCCAGCAGCTTTTTGGGGCAGCCAACCTATAATTCACCCCTCCACTTT. Translating gives CASSFLGQPTYNSPLHF. V is TRBV27 and J is TRBJ1-6; a possible D gene is TRBD1 (5 bases). Germline CDR1 reads MNHEY; CDR2 reads SMNVEV (reference sequence). V was cut by 6 bases and J by 2 bases, with 17 bases left in between. There are 17 residues in the CDR3.

CDR3 sequence: CASSHVAGLQETQYF. The CDR3 DNA is TGTGCCAGCAGCCACGTCGCAGGTCTTCAAGAGACCCAGTACTTC. The chain joins TRBV14 to TRBJ2-5; D is unresolved. The germline V gene encodes CDR1 SGHDN and CDR2 FVKESK. CDR3 length: 15 residues. The ends were cut back, 3 bases at V and 2 bases at J, with 13 bases in the middle.

The V call is TRBV27, the J call TRBJ2-7, with no clear D. This CDR3 spans 14 amino acids. Deletions cut 3 bases from V and 5 bases from J, with 14 bases between. Germline CDR1 is MNHEY and CDR2 is SMNVEV (reference sequence). This CDR3 reads CASSLASVAHEQYF. CDR3 DNA: TGTGCCAGCAGTTTGGCCTCCGTTGCACACGAGCAGTACTTC.

DNA for the CDR3: TGTGCCAGCAGCTTGATCAACAGTATCTACGAGCAGTACTTC. This gives the protein CASSLINSIYEQYF. The V call is TRBV5-6, the J call TRBJ2-7, with D uncertain. The CDR3 consists of 14 residues. Trimming cost V 1 base and J 3 bases, with 11 bases left between them. Germline CDR1 reads SGHDT; CDR2 reads YYEEEE.

The rearrangement links TRBV9 to TRBJ2-3; no reliable D call. Per germline, CDR1 SGDLS and CDR2 YYNGEE. The CDR3 spans 13 residues. V lost 0 bases to trimming and J lost 6 bases, with 8 bases between them. In DNA form, the CDR3 reads TGTGCCAGCAGCGTAGCTACCGGGGATACGCAGTATTTT. The encoded protein is CASSVATGDTQYF.

V gene TRBV4-2 combines with J gene TRBJ2-3; 9 nucleotides match TRBD1. Germline V gene sequence: CDR1 LGHNA, CDR2 YNFKEQ. The CDR3 is 17 amino acids. Trimming at V came to 2 bases and at J to 4 bases, leaving 10 bases not matched to a gene. This CDR3 is CASSQPPGQGTADTQYF. CDR3 nucleotides: TGTGCCAGCAGCCAACCGCCGGGACAGGGTACCGCAGATACGCAGTATTTT.

The V and J genes are TRBV6-6 and TRBJ2-5; D gene unclear. Matching the DNA end better, TRBJ2-7 makes the J call doubtful. The germline V gene has CDR1 MNHNY and CDR2 SVGAGI (reference sequence). This CDR3 has 14 residues. The CDR3 region is CASVGFTSSYEQYF. CDR3 in DNA: TGTGCCAGCGTCGGGTTTACATCCTCCTACGAGCAGTACTTC.

The rearrangement uses TRBV5-1 and TRBJ2-3, with TRBD1 as a possible D gene (5 bases). The CDR3 runs 18 residues. Trimming took off 3 bases at V and 0 bases at J, with 20 bases between the two ends. The V gene's germline CDR1 is SGHRS and CDR2 YFSETQ. This chain's CDR3 is CASSYGSNRYSSTDTQYF. The CDR3 nucleotides are TGCGCCAGCAGCTATGGGTCTAACAGGTACTCTAGCACAGATACGCAGTATTTT.

The chain joins TRBV12-5 to TRBJ2-7; D uncertain. This CDR3 is built from 15 residues. The ends were cut back, 1 base at V and 3 bases at J, with 13 bases in the middle. CDR1 and CDR2 (germline): LGHNT, FRNRAP. The chain's CDR3 is CASGLAPTKNYEQYF. In nucleotides, the CDR3 is TGTGCTAGTGGTTTGGCCCCGACAAAAAACTACGAGCAGTACTTC.

This chain's CDR3 is CASSPLQGGTEAFF. Written as DNA, the CDR3 is TGTGCCAGCTCACCGCTACAGGGGGGCACTGAAGCTTTCTTT. The chain recombines TRBV18 with TRBJ1-1; 8 bases agree with TRBD1. With 3 bases clipped from V and 4 bases from J, the junction kept 4 bases outside the gene matches. Germline CDR1 KGHSH, CDR2 LQKENI. The CDR3 spans 14 residues.

The CDR3 is CASSSRREGTEAFF. CDR3 nucleotide sequence: TGTGCCAGCAGCTCCCGACGGGAAGGCACTGAAGCTTTCTTT. The chain employs TRBV7-9 and TRBJ1-1; D is ambiguous. The CDR3 spans 14 residues. V was clipped by 4 bases and J by 4 bases, with 13 bases between them. Germline CDR1 is SEHNR and CDR2 is FQNEAQ (reference sequence).

The chain carries TRBV5-1 and TRBJ2-1; TRBD2 might be the D (6 bases). The CDR3 contains 17 residues. The V end was cut by 2 bases, the J end by 1 base, with 16 bases between. In germline, CDR1 is SGHRS, CDR2 YFSETQ. The CDR3 here is CASSLGTLAGSYNEQFF. The CDR3 DNA sequence: TGCGCCAGCAGCTTAGGGACCCTCGCGGGATCCTACAATGAGCAGTTCTTC.